The 14 T cell receptor beta chains reported below all come from one sample, sequenced in a study of T-cell memory formation after mild COVID-19. From the 5' RACE reads, TCRdb called clonotypes with MiXCR, one entry per CDR3 protein. The sample lists some 290,000 distinct CDR3 sequences; about a sixth were seen once. The sequencing sample was made of PBMCs or a T cell subset sorted from them (not recorded which). The origin of the receptors is a young man who had mild COVID-19 (a few samples of this study predate the infection). Cell type and time point are not known.

V is TRBV5-1 and J is TRBJ2-1; no firm D call. There are 13 residues in the CDR3. V was shortened by 2 bases and J by 7 bases, with 10 bases between the two germline ends. Germline CDR1 is SGHRS and CDR2 is YFSETQ. The CDR3 DNA is TGCGCCAGCAGCTTTCTTCGGTCTAATGAGCAGTTCTTC. It is translated as CASSFLRSNEQFF.

A few counts support this clonotype. This rearrangement joins TRBV10-1 to TRBJ1-1; D ambiguous. The CDR3 loop spans 13 amino acids. Germline V gene sequence: CDR1 WNHNN, CDR2 SYGVQD (reference sequence). V lost 5 bases, J lost 1 base, and 8 bases lay in between. CDR3 amino acids: CASSSGSNTEAFF. As DNA, the CDR3 is TGCGCCAGCAGTAGCGGATCGAACACTGAAGCTTTCTTT.

This clonotype was seen repeatedly, ten times or more. V gene TRBV7-9 combines with J gene TRBJ2-1; D might be TRBD1 (5 bases). The V end lost 4 bases, the J end lost 8 bases, and 18 bases lay between the germline ends. The CDR3 loop spans 15 amino acids. Germline V gene data show CDR1 as SEHNR and CDR2 as FQNEAQ (reference sequence). Written as DNA, the CDR3 is TGTGCCAGCAGCTCAGAGGTGGCAGGGTTCGATGAGCAGTTCTTC. Residues: CASSSEVAGFDEQFF.

This clonotype has more than one count but fewer than ten. This rearrangement joins TRBV12-3 or TRBV12-4 to TRBJ1-2; D is ambiguous. The CDR3 covers 14 residues. With 4 bases removed from V and 3 bases from J, the gap between germline ends came to 12 bases. The CDR3 coding sequence is TGTGCCAGCAGTTCTTCCCGTAGATACTATGGCTACACCTTC. It encodes CASSSSRRYYGYTF.

This clonotype was detected a few times. This sequence joins TRBV7-8 and TRBJ1-2; 7 positions match TRBD1. The CDR3 totals 13 residues. Germline V gene data show CDR1 as SGHVS and CDR2 as FQNEAQ. With V trimmed by 4 bases and J by 5 bases, 4 bases remained unmatched. The CDR3 loop is CASSSGQEYGYTF. The DNA for the CDR3 is TGTGCCAGCAGCTCCGGACAGGAATATGGCTACACCTTC.

The chain recombines TRBV7-6 with TRBJ2-2; no definite D call. With 5 bases removed from V and 0 bases from J, the gap between germline ends came to 4 bases. Germline V lookup: CDR1 SGHVS, CDR2 FNYEAQ. CDR3 length: 13 amino acids. CDR3 sequence reads: CASSTTNTGELFF. In DNA form, the CDR3 reads TGTGCCAGCAGCACGACGAACACCGGGGAGCTGTTTTTT.

This clonotype was recorded many times. The V call is TRBV5-1, the J call TRBJ1-3; no clear D. Germline assignment: CDR1 SGHRS and CDR2 YFSETQ. The CDR3 loop spans 17 amino acids. Trimming cost V 1 base and J 0 bases, with 14 bases left between them. CDR3: CASSLNGDRSSGNTIYF. The CDR3 coding sequence is TGCGCCAGCAGCTTGAATGGGGATCGCAGCTCTGGAAACACCATATATTTT. The full variable domain, in which reference TRBV5-1 and TRBJ1-3 provide the parts outside the CDR3, is KAGVTQTPRYLIKTRGQQVTLSCSPISGHRSVSWYQQTPGQGLQFLFEYFSETQRNKGNFPGRFSGRQFSNSRSEMNVSTLELGDSALYLCASSLNGDRSSGNTIYFGEGSWLTVV.

This clonotype showed up just a few times. The J gene is TRBJ1-6, the V gene TRBV4-3, with 7 bases lining up with TRBD1. Germline CDR1 LGHNA, CDR2 YSLEER. Germline trimming cut 0 bases from V and 11 bases from J; bases unmatched to any gene: 16. CDR3 size: 18 residues. The CDR3 DNA follows: TGCGCCAGCAGCCAAGAACCCCCAACAGGGGCCTCGGTACCACCCCTCCACTTT. Residues: CASSQEPPTGASVPPLHF.

This chain joins TRBV14 and TRBJ1-2; D is uncertain. In germline, CDR1 is SGHDN, CDR2 FVKESK. This CDR3 is built from 13 residues. The V end was cut by 5 bases, the J end by 10 bases, with 17 bases between. CDR3 DNA: TGTGCCAGCAGCGCGGGTTTGGGTTTTGACTACACCTTC. Encoded protein: CASSAGLGFDYTF.

In DNA form, the CDR3 reads TGTGCCAGCAGCCCGTTCGCAGGGGAGTACACTGAAGCTTTCTTT. Translation: CASSPFAGEYTEAFF. The chain recombines TRBV9 with TRBJ1-1; perhaps TRBD1 as D (6 bases). V lost 4 bases, J lost 3 bases, and 16 bases lay in between. Germline CDR1 and CDR2: SGDLS and YYNGEE. The CDR3 runs 15 residues. Variable domain in full (rest from reference TRBV9 and TRBJ1-1): DSGVTQTPKHLITATGQRVTLRCSPRSGDLSVYWYQQSLDQGLQFLIQYYNGEERAKGNILERFSAQQFPDLHSELNLSSLELGDSALYFCASSPFAGEYTEAFFGQGTRLTVV.

A few counts support this clonotype. This sequence joins TRBV6-2 or TRBV6-3 and TRBJ2-5; D is uncertain. Trimming took off 2 bases at V and 7 bases at J, with 8 bases between the two ends. Germline assignment: CDR1 MNHEY and CDR2 SVGEGT. This CDR3 region has 12 residues. CDR3 bases: TGTGCCAGCAGTTACCAGAGGAGGACCCAGTACTTC. It translates to CASSYQRRTQYF.

V usage is TRBV4-3 and J usage is TRBJ2-5; D is undetermined. Trimming removed 0 bases at V and 4 bases at J, with 9 bases between. Germline V gene sequence: CDR1 LGHNA, CDR2 YSLEER. CDR3 length equals 14 residues. In DNA form, the CDR3 reads TGCGCCAGCAGCCAAGATCTTACAGCAGAGACCCAGTACTTC. Amino acid sequence: CASSQDLTAETQYF.

The rearrangement joins TRBV12-3 or TRBV12-4 to TRBJ2-2, with D unclear. The CDR3 runs 13 residues. Trimming removed 5 bases at V and 2 bases at J, with 6 bases between. CDR3 coding DNA: TGTGCCAGCAGTATGACCAACACCGGGGAGCTGTTTTTT. It is translated as CASSMTNTGELFF.

The gene calls are TRBV7-9 and TRBJ1-6; the D is unclear. V lost 4 bases to trimming and J lost 5 bases, with 9 bases between them. Germline CDR1 and CDR2: SEHNR and FQNEAQ (reference sequence). This CDR3 contains 14 residues. CDR3 nucleotide sequence: TGTGCCAGCAGCTGGCTCGGAAATAATTCACCCCTCCACTTT. It specifies CASSWLGNNSPLHF.